This paragraph reports one TCR beta chain. This sample is drawn from a study of blood T cell repertoires in COVID-19. Study-level information: COVID-19 samples collected from the United States, Italy and Spain covered acute and convalescent phases.

The CDR3 consists of 15 residues. Per germline, CDR1 MDHEN and CDR2 SYDVKM. Trimming at V came to 5 bases and at J to 5 bases, leaving 8 bases not matched to a gene. In the authors' workflow: The authors estimated nucleated cell counts from reference gene primer amplification. The assay was immunoSEQ multiplex PCR, and TCRdb's table has in-frame clones only and misses some. The V and J calls and the clone size are those of that table, but D and trimming were determined from the DNA. In the table there are about 150,000 clones, under 85% of which are singletons. Sequenced input: peripheral blood. This TCR derives from a man aged 45-60 years with active or convalescent COVID-19. The V gene is TRBV28, the J gene TRBJ2-7, with TRBD2 matching over 11 bases. The CDR3 bases are TGTGCCAGCAGTCTCGTTACTAGCGGGAGCAACGAGCAGTACTTC. Translating it yields CASSLVTSGSNEQYF.